This entry features one T cell receptor beta chain sequence. Its target is not known. The data belong to a study of T cell responses to AZD1222 COVID-19 vaccine. Study conclusions and caveats: Nearly half of spike-specific TCRs reportedly target unmutated variant regions.

The CDR3 runs to 17 residues. With V trimmed by 0 bases and J by 7 bases, 7 bases remained unmatched. Germline lookup yields CDR1 ENHRY and CDR2 SYGVKD. The protocol was immunoSEQ multiplex PCR, while the TCRdb copy is restricted to in-frame clones and leaves out a portion. Of some 60,000 clones listed, approximately 92% are singletons. This chain joins TRBV10-3 and TRBJ1-5; 12 bases agree with TRBD1. The sequence came from an adult who received the AZD1222 COVID-19 vaccine. The sample was peripheral blood, taken 28 days after the second AZD1222 dose. The CDR3, as DNA: TGTGCCATCAGTGAGTCGGGGACAGGGGGCGCAGGGCAGCCCCAGCATTTT. Amino acid sequence: CAISESGTGGAGQPQHF.